These 26 T cell receptor beta chains came from one sample sequenced in a study of cytomegalovirus exposure and HLA in healthy donors. The PCR employed 60 Vbeta primers together with 13 Jbeta primers. Some clones are missing from TCRdb's copy, which holds only in-frame ones; the method was immunoSEQ multiplex PCR. The table includes about 110,000 clones, around 80% detected once. Material: PBMCs. The origin of the receptors is a man between 35 and 55 years old in good health and CMV-seropositive.

The chain couples TRBV21-1 to TRBJ2-7; TRBD2 is the table's D call, not checked against the DNA. TRBV21-1 is classified as a pseudogene. The CDR3 consists of 17 residues. CDR3 amino acids: CASPSKGRASRDYEQYF. CDR3 DNA: TGTGCCAGTCCCTCTAAAGGAAGGGCTTCTCGGGACTACGAGCAGTACTTC.

The CDR3 here is CASSLFGGAYEQYF. CDR3 coding DNA: TGTGCCAGCAGTTTATTCGGGGGGGCTTACGAGCAGTACTTC. This rearrangement joins TRBV27 to TRBJ2-7, with TRBD2 matching over 8 bases. V dropped 1 base and J dropped 4; count of bases not matched to a gene: 3. This CDR3 spans 14 amino acids. The germline gives CDR1 MNHEY, CDR2 SMNVEV (reference sequence).

The V call is TRBV30, the J call TRBJ2-1; 12 nucleotides align to TRBD2. V lost 0 bases and J lost 9; bases outside the gene matches: 9. The CDR3 is 16 residues long. Germline V gives CDR1 GTSNPN, CDR2 SVGIG (reference sequence). The CDR3 sequence is CAWSVTLAGGVGEQFF. The CDR3 nucleotides are TGTGCCTGGAGTGTGACGCTAGCGGGAGGGGTAGGTGAGCAGTTCTTC. Full variable domain (rest looked up from reference TRBV30 and TRBJ2-1): SQTIHQWPATLVQPVGSPLSLECTVEGTSNPNLYWYRQAAGRGLQLLFYSVGIGQISSEVPQNLSASRPQDRQFILSSKKLLLSDSGFYLCAWSVTLAGGVGEQFFGPGTRLTVL.

Concerning this clone: At one of its ends the junction is not consistent with the germline gene, which may arise from a read error. The chain joins TRBV25-1 to TRBJ2-6, with TRBD1 as a possible D gene (5 bases). The V gene's germline CDR1 is MGHDK and CDR2 SYGVNS. The CDR3 runs 14 residues. The CDR3 bases are TGTGCCAGCAGTGATTCCATTGGGGCCAACGGCCTGACTTTC. Translating gives CASSDSIGANGLTF.

The chain links TRBV7-3 to TRBJ2-5, with 7 bases fitting TRBD1. This CDR3 spans 14 amino acids. CDR1 is SGHTA and CDR2 is FQGTGA in the germline V gene. The V segment lost 4 bases and the J segment 5 bases; nucleotides outside the gene matches: 7. This CDR3 is CASSSTGAGETQYF. The CDR3 DNA follows: TGTGCCAGCAGCTCAACAGGGGCAGGGGAGACCCAGTACTTC.

This clone was counted a single time. The rearrangement joins TRBV4-1 to TRBJ1-4, with a tentative D call TRBD1 (5 bases). From germline, CDR1 is MGHRA and CDR2 YSYEKL. The CDR3 consists of 15 residues. With 4 bases removed from V and 0 bases from J, the gap between germline ends came to 9 bases. The CDR3 reads CASSLGVATNEKLFF. The CDR3 coding sequence is TGCGCCAGCAGCCTAGGGGTTGCAACTAATGAAAAACTGTTTTTT.

This clone was observed a few times. The V call is TRBV14, the J call TRBJ1-2, with TRBD1 as a possible D gene (6 bases). Germline values: CDR1 SGHDN, CDR2 FVKESK. Trimming pared 6 bases from V and 2 bases from J, leaving 10 bases between. The CDR3 has 13 amino acids. CDR3 region: CASSPDRNYGYTF. The CDR3 DNA follows: TGTGCCAGCAGTCCTGACAGGAACTATGGCTACACCTTC. The whole variable domain, remainder taken from reference TRBV14 and TRBJ1-2, is EAGVTQFPSHSVIEKGQTVTLRCDPISGHDNLYWYRRVMGKEIKFLLHFVKESKQDESGMPNNRFLAERTGGTYSTLKVQPAELEDSGVYFCASSPDRNYGYTFGSGTRLTVV.

The rearrangement uses TRBV29-1 and TRBJ2-2, with TRBD2 matching over 8 bases. CDR3 length: 14 residues. Losses at the gene ends were 5 bases for V and 1 base for J; bases not matched to a gene: 3. Germline V gene data show CDR1 as SQVTM and CDR2 as ANQGSEA. The CDR3 here is CSVRTSGNTGELFF. The CDR3 DNA reads TGCAGCGTTCGCACTAGCGGGAACACCGGGGAGCTGTTTTTT.

The chain joins TRBV28 to TRBJ2-7; D uncertain. Germline V gives CDR1 MDHEN, CDR2 SYDVKM. This CDR3 spans 14 amino acids. The V gene lost 8 bases and the J gene lost 2 bases, with 16 bases spanning the gap. The CDR3 sequence is CASVQTLPPYEQYF. CDR3 coding DNA: TGTGCCAGCGTCCAAACCCTACCTCCCTACGAGCAGTACTTC.

The genes are TRBV28 and TRBJ2-6; unclear D gene. Between the trimmed V and J ends, which lost 5 bases and 2 bases, there was a span of 13 bases. This CDR3 contains 16 residues. CDR1 MDHEN and CDR2 SYDVKM come from the germline V gene. CDR3 residues: CASSPPRPAGANVLTF. The CDR3, as DNA: TGTGCCAGCAGTCCCCCCCGTCCGGCTGGGGCCAACGTCCTGACTTTC.

The chain combines TRBV4-1 with TRBJ2-2, with 7 bases lining up with TRBD1. The CDR3 runs to 15 residues. CDR1 is MGHRA and CDR2 is YSYEKL in the germline V gene. J was trimmed by 5 bases and V by 4 bases; bases with no gene match: 7. CDR3 residues: CASSPILQGTGELFF. CDR3 coding DNA: TGCGCCAGCAGCCCAATACTACAGGGGACCGGGGAGCTGTTTTTT.

This clone was observed a few times. V gene TRBV19 combines with J gene TRBJ2-7; TRBD1 agrees at 10 bases. V shed 5 bases, J shed 8 bases, and the junction held 12 bases outside the gene matches. Per germline, CDR1 LNHDA and CDR2 SQIVND (reference sequence). The CDR3 is made up of 15 amino acids. CDR3 nucleotide sequence: TGTGCCAGTAGTCCGACAGGGGGCAGATCTACTCAGCAGTACTTC. Its protein product is CASSPTGGRSTQQYF.

This clone was observed a handful of times. The chain couples TRBV30 to TRBJ2-1, with 7 bases aligning to TRBD2. Germline loops: CDR1 GTSNPN, CDR2 SVGIG (reference sequence). CDR3 length: 16 amino acids. The J segment lost 4 bases and the V segment lost 8 bases, leaving 17 bases of the junction unmatched. CDR3 nucleotides: TGTGCCACCCTTGGTAGCGGGCCTAGATCTTACAATGAGCAGTTCTTC. Its translation is CATLGSGPRSYNEQFF.

The gene calls are TRBV12-5 and TRBJ2-3; tentatively, D is TRBD1 (5 bases). V dropped 1 base and J dropped 4 bases, with 12 bases sitting between them. This CDR3 comprises 15 residues. Per germline, CDR1 LGHNT and CDR2 FRNRAP. CDR3 DNA sequence: TGTGCTAGTGGTTTGGGCGATCCCAGGGCAGATACGCAGTATTTT. As protein: CASGLGDPRADTQYF.

This clone is a singleton in its sample. This chain uses TRBV15 with TRBJ2-5; D might be TRBD2 (6 bases). Germline V CDR1 and CDR2: LNHNV, YYDKDF (reference sequence). V shed 5 bases and J shed 0 bases, with 19 bases lying between them. The CDR3 sequence is 17 residues long. The CDR3 bases are TGTGCCACCAGCGGGACGGGGACTTTATCGTACCAAGAGACCCAGTACTTC. Translated: CATSGTGTLSYQETQYF.

The CDR3 DNA follows: TGCGCCGGGCGGGTTAACACCGGGGAGCTGTTTTTT. It codes for CAGRVNTGELFF. The chain recombines TRBV5-1 with TRBJ2-2; the D gene is possibly TRBD2 (5 bases). Between the trimmed V and J ends, which lost 10 bases and 2 bases, there was a span of 9 bases. The germline V gene has CDR1 SGHRS and CDR2 YFSETQ. The CDR3 has 12 residues.

The chain couples TRBV28 to TRBJ1-5, with D hard to call. The germline gives CDR1 MDHEN, CDR2 SYDVKM. CDR3 length: 15 amino acids. V was shortened by 3 bases and J by 4 bases, with 13 bases between the two germline ends. The DNA for the CDR3 is TGTGCCAGCAGTTTGGCCTCGGGTGGTAATCAGCCCCAGCATTTT. Its translation: CASSLASGGNQPQHF. Together with reference TRBV28 and TRBJ1-5, the CDR3 gives the full variable domain: DVKVTQSSRYLVKRTGEKVFLECVQDMDHENMFWYRQDPGLGLRLIYFSYDVKMKEKGDIPEGYSVSREKKERFSLILESASTNQTSMYLCASSLASGGNQPQHFGDGTRLSIL.

The chain is built from TRBV5-6 and TRBJ1-2; D gene uncertain. Germline V CDR1 and CDR2: SGHDT, YYEEEE. Trimming took off 2 bases at V and 5 bases at J, with 10 bases between the two ends. This CDR3 region has 13 residues. CDR3 in DNA: TGTGCCAGCAGCTTAGGTGGCGGTTATGGCTACACCTTC. Translation gives CASSLGGGYGYTF.

The J gene is TRBJ2-1, the V gene TRBV7-2; 8 positions agree with TRBD2. The CDR3 spans 17 residues. Germline-derived CDR1 and CDR2 are SGHTA and FQGNSA. Losses at the gene ends were 1 base for V and 6 bases for J; bases not matched to a gene: 11. CDR3 amino acids: CASSLGPGGVLSNEQFF. For the CDR3, the DNA is TGTGCCAGCAGCTTAGGTCCGGGGGGGGTACTATCCAATGAGCAGTTCTTC.

The genes are TRBV6-6 and TRBJ2-1, with a weak D call TRBD1 (6 bases). Deletions cut 4 bases from V and 2 bases from J, with 12 bases between. CDR1 is MNHNY, CDR2 SVGAGI, per germline (reference sequence). This CDR3 contains 15 residues. CDR3 residues: CASSLQGRTYNEQFF. CDR3 coding DNA: TGTGCCAGCAGTTTACAGGGCCGGACCTACAATGAGCAGTTCTTC.

The chain combines TRBV10-3 with TRBJ2-7; 12 nucleotides agree with TRBD2. Losses at the gene ends were 4 bases for V and 0 bases for J; bases not matched to a gene: 1. The CDR3 runs 15 residues. Germline assignment: CDR1 ENHRY and CDR2 SYGVKD. CDR3 in amino acids: CAISGTSGVSYEQYF. CDR3 sequence (DNA): TGTGCCATCAGTGGGACTAGCGGGGTCTCCTACGAGCAGTACTTC.

V is TRBV2 and J is TRBJ2-7; D is possibly TRBD1 (5 bases). V shed 1 base and J shed 4 bases, with 5 bases lying between them. CDR1 is SNHLY and CDR2 is FYNNEI in the germline V gene. CDR3 length equals 12 residues. CDR3 sequence reads: CASSEDRYEQYF. As DNA, the CDR3 is TGTGCCAGCAGTGAAGACAGGTACGAGCAGTACTTC.

This clone showed up just a few times. The chain links TRBV4-1 to TRBJ1-2; D is perhaps TRBD1 (6 bases). The ends were cut back, 5 bases at V and 3 bases at J, with 13 bases in the middle. The CDR3 has 14 amino acids. Germline V gene data show CDR1 as MGHRA and CDR2 as YSYEKL. The CDR3 region has the DNA TGCGCCAGCAGCGAACGGACAGTATACTATGGCTACACCTTC. This gives the protein CASSERTVYYGYTF.

The chain combines TRBV30 with TRBJ1-6, with 9 positions matching TRBD1. V lost 2 bases to trimming and J lost 8 bases; unmatched junction nucleotides: 4. The CDR3 has 14 amino acids. Germline V gives CDR1 GTSNPN, CDR2 SVGIG (reference sequence). This CDR3 reads CAWSLRTGDSPLHF. In nucleotides, the CDR3 is TGTGCCTGGAGTTTAAGGACAGGGGATTCACCCCTCCACTTT. Full variable domain (rest looked up from reference TRBV30 and TRBJ1-6): SQTIHQWPATLVQPVGSPLSLECTVEGTSNPNLYWYRQAAGRGLQLLFYSVGIGQISSEVPQNLSASRPQDRQFILSSKKLLLSDSGFYLCAWSLRTGDSPLHFGNGTRLTVT.

As to this clone: The junction and the germline gene differ at one end; a read error may be behind it. The chain couples TRBV7-9 to TRBJ1-2, with a tentative D call TRBD1 (6 bases). CDR3 length: 17 amino acids. CDR1 is SEHNR and CDR2 is FQNEAQ in the germline V gene (reference sequence). DNA of the CDR3: TGTTCCAGCAGCTCGCGACAGGCAAAGGTTTACAACTATGGCTACACCTTC. Protein sequence: CSSSSRQAKVYNYGYTF.

The chain combines TRBV4-2 with TRBJ1-4; TRBD1 agrees at 10 bases. This CDR3 contains 19 residues. Germline values: CDR1 LGHNA, CDR2 YNFKEQ. J gave up 0 bases and V 5 bases, and 12 bases lay outside the gene matches. For the CDR3, the DNA is TGTGCCAGCAGCTCTACTTCCGGGACAGGGGTCGCAACTAATGAAAAACTGTTTTTT. It codes for CASSSTSGTGVATNEKLFF.